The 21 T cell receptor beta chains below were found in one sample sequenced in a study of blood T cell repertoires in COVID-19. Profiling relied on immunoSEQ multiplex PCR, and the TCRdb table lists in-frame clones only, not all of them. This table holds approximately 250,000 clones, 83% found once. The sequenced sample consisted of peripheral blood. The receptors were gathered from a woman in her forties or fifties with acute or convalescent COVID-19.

The CDR3 here is CASSPNNEQFF. As DNA, the CDR3 is TGCGCCAGCAGCCCTAACAATGAGCAGTTCTTC. The chain combines TRBV5-1 with TRBJ2-1; no reliable D call. CDR3 length equals 11 residues. Germline assignment: CDR1 SGHRS and CDR2 YFSETQ. Trimming cost V 4 bases and J 5 bases, with 4 bases left between them.

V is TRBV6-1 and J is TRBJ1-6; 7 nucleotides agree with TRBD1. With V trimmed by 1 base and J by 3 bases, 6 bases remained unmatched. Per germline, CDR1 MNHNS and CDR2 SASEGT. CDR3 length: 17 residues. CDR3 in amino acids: CASSEENRGSYNSPLHF. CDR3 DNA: TGTGCCAGCAGTGAAGAGAACAGGGGTAGCTATAATTCACCCCTCCACTTT.

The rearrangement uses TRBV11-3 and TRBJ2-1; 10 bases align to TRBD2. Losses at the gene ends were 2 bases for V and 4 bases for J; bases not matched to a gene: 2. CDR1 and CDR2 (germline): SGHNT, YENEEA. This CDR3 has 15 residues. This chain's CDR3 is CASSLSGGDYNEQFF. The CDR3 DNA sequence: TGTGCCAGCAGCTTAAGCGGGGGGGATTACAATGAGCAGTTCTTC.

The CDR3 is CASSLEAGGYTIYF. DNA for the CDR3: TGTGCCAGCAGCTTAGAAGCAGGGGGCTACACCATATATTTT. V and J are TRBV7-2 and TRBJ1-3, with TRBD1 matching over 8 bases. Unmatched junction bases numbered 4, after V lost 1 base and J lost 8 bases. Germline CDR1 and CDR2: SGHTA and FQGNSA. The CDR3 loop spans 14 amino acids. Together with reference TRBV7-2 and TRBJ1-3, the CDR3 gives the full variable domain: GAGVSQSPSNKVTEKGKDVELRCDPISGHTALYWYRQSLGQGLEFLIYFQGNSAPDKSGLPSDRFSAERTGGSVSTLTIQRTQQEDSAVYLCASSLEAGGYTIYFGEGSWLTVV.

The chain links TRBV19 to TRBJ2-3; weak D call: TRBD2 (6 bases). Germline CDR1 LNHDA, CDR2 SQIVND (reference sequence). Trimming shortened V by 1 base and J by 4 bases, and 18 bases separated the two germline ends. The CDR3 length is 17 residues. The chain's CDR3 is CASSIASAQDISDTQYF. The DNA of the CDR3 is TGTGCCAGTAGTATAGCTAGCGCACAGGATATTTCAGATACGCAGTATTTT.

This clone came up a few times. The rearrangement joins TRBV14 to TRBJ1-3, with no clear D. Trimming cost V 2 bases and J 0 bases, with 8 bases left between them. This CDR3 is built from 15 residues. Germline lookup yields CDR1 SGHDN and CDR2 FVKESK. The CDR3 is CASSQRQRSGNTIYF. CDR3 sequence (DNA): TGTGCCAGCAGCCAAAGGCAGCGCTCTGGAAACACCATATATTTT. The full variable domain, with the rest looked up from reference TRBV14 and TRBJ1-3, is EAGVTQFPSHSVIEKGQTVTLRCDPISGHDNLYWYRRVMGKEIKFLLHFVKESKQDESGMPNNRFLAERTGGTYSTLKVQPAELEDSGVYFCASSQRQRSGNTIYFGEGSWLTVV.

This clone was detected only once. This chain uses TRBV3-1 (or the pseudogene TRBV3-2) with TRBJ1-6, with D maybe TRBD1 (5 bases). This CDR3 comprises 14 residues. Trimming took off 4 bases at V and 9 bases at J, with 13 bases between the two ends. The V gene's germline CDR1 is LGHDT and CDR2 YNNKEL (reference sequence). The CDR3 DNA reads TGTGCCAGCAGCCGACGGGACTCTCTTTCACCCCTCCACTTT. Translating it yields CASSRRDSLSPLHF.

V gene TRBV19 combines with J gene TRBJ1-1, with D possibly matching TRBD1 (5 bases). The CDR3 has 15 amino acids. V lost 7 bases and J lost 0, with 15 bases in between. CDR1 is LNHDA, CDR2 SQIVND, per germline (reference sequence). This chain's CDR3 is CASTSQGGVNTEAFF. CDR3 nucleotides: TGTGCCAGTACCTCCCAGGGCGGAGTGAACACTGAAGCTTTCTTT.

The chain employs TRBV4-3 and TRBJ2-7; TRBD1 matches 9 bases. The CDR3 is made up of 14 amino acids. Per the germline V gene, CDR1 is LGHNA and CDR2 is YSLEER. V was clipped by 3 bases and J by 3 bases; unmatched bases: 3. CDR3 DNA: TGCGCCAGCAGCCAGGAGGACAGGGGCTACGAGCAGTACTTC. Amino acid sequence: CASSQEDRGYEQYF.

CDR3 residues: CASSKGQGNTDTQYF. The CDR3 DNA sequence: TGCGCCAGCAGCAAGGGACAGGGGAACACAGATACGCAGTATTTT. The chain has TRBV5-1 and TRBJ2-3, with 10 bases identical to TRBD1. The CDR3 runs 15 residues. V lost 4 bases and J lost 2; bases outside the gene matches: 4. CDR1 is SGHRS, CDR2 YFSETQ, per germline.

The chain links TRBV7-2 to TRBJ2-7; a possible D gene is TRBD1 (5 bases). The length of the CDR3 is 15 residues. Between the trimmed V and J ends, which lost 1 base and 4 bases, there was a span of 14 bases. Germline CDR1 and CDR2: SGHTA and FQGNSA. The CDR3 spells CASSLGLGRAYEQYF. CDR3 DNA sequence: TGTGCCAGCAGCTTAGGACTCGGCAGGGCTTACGAGCAGTACTTC.

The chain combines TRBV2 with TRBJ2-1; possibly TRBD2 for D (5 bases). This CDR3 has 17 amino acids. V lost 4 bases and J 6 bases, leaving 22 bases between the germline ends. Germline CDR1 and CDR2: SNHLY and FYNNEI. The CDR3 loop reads CASSGSPQLVSPNEQFF. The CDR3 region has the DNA TGTGCCAGCAGTGGCAGTCCACAACTAGTCTCCCCCAATGAGCAGTTCTTC.

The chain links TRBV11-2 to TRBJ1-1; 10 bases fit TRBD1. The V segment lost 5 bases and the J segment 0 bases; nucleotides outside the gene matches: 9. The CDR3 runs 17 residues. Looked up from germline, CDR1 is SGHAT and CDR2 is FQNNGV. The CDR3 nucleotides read TGTGCCAGCAGCCGAGACAGGGGGCGGTTCATGAACACTGAAGCTTTCTTT. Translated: CASSRDRGRFMNTEAFF.

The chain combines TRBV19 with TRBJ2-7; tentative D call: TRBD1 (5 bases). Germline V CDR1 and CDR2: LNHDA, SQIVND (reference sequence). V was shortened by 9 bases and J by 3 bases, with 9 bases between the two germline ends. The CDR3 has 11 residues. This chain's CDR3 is CASKGVYEQYF. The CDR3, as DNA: TGTGCCAGCAAAGGGGTCTACGAGCAGTACTTC.

CDR3 loop: CASSPNQGQPQHF. CDR3 DNA: TGCGCCAGCAGCCCTAACCAGGGACAGCCCCAGCATTTT. The chain employs TRBV5-1 and TRBJ1-5; D perhaps matches TRBD1 (5 bases). Germline CDR1 reads SGHRS; CDR2 reads YFSETQ. The CDR3 loop spans 13 amino acids. V was trimmed by 4 bases and J by 7 bases, leaving 12 bases between them.

As DNA, the CDR3 is TGTGCCAGTAGTAAATTACCCCGCGGTGGCTACACCTTC. Translated, it gives CASSKLPRGGYTF. This chain uses TRBV19 with TRBJ1-2; D not certain. Germline V gene sequence: CDR1 LNHDA, CDR2 SQIVND (reference sequence). This CDR3 is built from 13 residues. V was cut by 4 bases and J by 7 bases, with 13 bases left in between. The full variable domain, in which reference TRBV19 and TRBJ1-2 provide the parts outside the CDR3, is DGGITQSPKYLFRKEGQNVTLSCEQNLNHDAMYWYRQDPGQGLRLIYYSQIVNDFQKGDIAEGYSVSREKKESFPLTVTSAQKNPTAFYLCASSKLPRGGYTFGSGTRLTVV.

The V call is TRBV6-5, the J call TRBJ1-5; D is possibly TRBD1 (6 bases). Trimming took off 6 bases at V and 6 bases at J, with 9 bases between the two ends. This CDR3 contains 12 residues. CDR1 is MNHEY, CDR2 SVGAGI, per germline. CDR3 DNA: TGTGCCAGCAGGACAGGAAGTCAGCCCCAGCATTTT. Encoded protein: CASRTGSQPQHF.

The CDR3 protein is CATGTSGRDLENEQFF. The CDR3 DNA follows: TGTGCCACCGGGACTAGCGGGAGGGACCTTGAAAATGAGCAGTTCTTC. The chain recombines TRBV24-1 with TRBJ2-1; the match to TRBD2 covers 16 bases. CDR3 size: 16 residues. V dropped 9 bases and J dropped 7; count of bases not matched to a gene: 8. CDR1 is KGHDR, CDR2 SFDVKD, per germline.

The DNA for the CDR3 is TGTGCCATCCGGGACAGGGTGTTGTCTGGCTACACCTTC. Residues: CAIRDRVLSGYTF. This chain joins TRBV28 and TRBJ1-2, with 9 nucleotides matching TRBD1. Per germline, CDR1 MDHEN and CDR2 SYDVKM. The CDR3 length is 13 residues. The trim removed 10 bases at V and 7 bases at J, leaving 10 bases unmatched.

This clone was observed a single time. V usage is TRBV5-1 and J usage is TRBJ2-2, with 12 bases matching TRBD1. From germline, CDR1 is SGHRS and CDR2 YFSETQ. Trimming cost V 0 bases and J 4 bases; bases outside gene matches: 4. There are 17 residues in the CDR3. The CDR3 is CASSLGDRGRSTGELFF. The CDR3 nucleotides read TGCGCCAGCAGCTTGGGGGACAGGGGGCGAAGCACCGGGGAGCTGTTTTTT.

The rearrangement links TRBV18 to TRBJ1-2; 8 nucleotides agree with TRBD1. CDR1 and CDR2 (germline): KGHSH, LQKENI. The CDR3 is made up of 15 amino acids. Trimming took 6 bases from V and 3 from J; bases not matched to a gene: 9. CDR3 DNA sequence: TGTGCCAGCTCGCCCCGACAGGGGCCGGACTATGGCTACACCTTC. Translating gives CASSPRQGPDYGYTF.